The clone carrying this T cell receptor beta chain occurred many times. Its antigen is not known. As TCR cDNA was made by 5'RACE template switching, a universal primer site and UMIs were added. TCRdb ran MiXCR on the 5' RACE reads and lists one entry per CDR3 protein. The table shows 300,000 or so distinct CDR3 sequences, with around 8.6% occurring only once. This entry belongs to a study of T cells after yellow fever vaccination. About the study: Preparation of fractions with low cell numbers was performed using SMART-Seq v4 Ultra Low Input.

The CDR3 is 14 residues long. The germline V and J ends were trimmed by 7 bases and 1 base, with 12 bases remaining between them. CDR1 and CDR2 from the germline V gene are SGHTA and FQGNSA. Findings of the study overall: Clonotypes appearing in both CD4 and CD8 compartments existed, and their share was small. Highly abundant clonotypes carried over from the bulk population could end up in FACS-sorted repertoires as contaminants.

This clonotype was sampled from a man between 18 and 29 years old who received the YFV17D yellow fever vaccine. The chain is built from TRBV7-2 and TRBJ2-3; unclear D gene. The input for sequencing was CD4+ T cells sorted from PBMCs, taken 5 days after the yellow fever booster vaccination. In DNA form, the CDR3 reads TGTGCCAGCAACGCTGGGCCTCGCACAGATACGCAGTATTTT. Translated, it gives CASNAGPRTDTQYF.